This section outlines one T cell receptor beta chain sequence together with its context. This clonotype was counted at least ten times. The antigen it binds to is not known. The junction does not match germline at one end; this may be a read error. These data belong to a study of regulatory T cells in long-lasting Graves disease (dated by TCRdb to the early 2020s). General notes on the study: Newly diagnosed Graves' disease patients had taken antithyroid drugs for less than 3 months. TCR sequencing covered some 13 persistent and around 20 newly diagnosed Graves' disease patients, some 35 samples in total. This study used TCR sequencing and RNA sequencing of peripheral blood to compare persistent Graves' disease patients against newly diagnosed Graves' disease patients. The study took place in China and was registered as a clinical trial. Broader findings and caveats from the paper: Peripheral blood alone was examined, since thyroid tissue, which constituted the primary lesion, could not be accessed. Sequencing and analysis were limited to the TCR beta chain. As a limitation, the authors acknowledged that the small sample size may reduce accuracy. Persistent disease showed preferential use of TRBV28, TRBJ1-2 and TRBJ2-5, whereas newly diagnosed disease favored TRBV20-1 and TRBJ2-1. Compared with newly diagnosed patients, persistent Graves' disease patients had lower TCR Shannon entropy and fewer highly expanded clones, which suggests clonal expansion. More public clonotypes were shared among persistent patients (around 3,000) than among newly diagnosed patients (just under 1,000).

Library prep was done by multiplex PCR. The run used an Illumina HiSeq 4000. iRepertoire HTBI primers and Arm-PCR amplification of CDR3 regions were used to construct TCR beta libraries. Gel purification was performed on PCR products prior to sequencing. As for the authors' bioinformatics: A total of 62 TRBV and approximately 13 TRBJ segments were identified across samples and were used for gene usage analysis of CDR3 amino acid clonotypes. COPE and FqMerger were used to merge filtered high-quality paired reads into contigs. Contigs were aligned with BLAST to IMGT TRBV, TRBD and TRBJ reference genes, and CDR3 was defined per IMGT. Highly expanded clones were defined as clonotypes with a frequency above 0.1%. Shannon entropy was used to measure repertoire diversity, and the Gini coefficient was used to measure V-J evenness. Clonotypes shared by more than one individual were considered public. The public reads were reanalyzed by TCRdb: fastp trimming at Q25, MiXCR alignment, in-frame beta chains only. Records with the same CDR3 protein are collapsed into one entry carrying the most frequent genes and DNA. The V and J calls come from TCRdb's annotation, not from the publication. For this sample there are hundreds of thousands of distinct CDR3 sequences; about 20% appear just once. Roughly 35% of the sample goes to the ten largest clones.

Taken with the paper, the label for time point translates to: newly diagnosed GD, antithyroid drugs for less than 3 months. RNA was extracted from PBMCs in TRIzol for both TCR sequencing and RNA sequencing. Graves' disease was diagnosed according to American Thyroid Association guidelines. Recruitment of patients was carried out at an endocrinology department in Xi'an, China. Each patient gave about 9.1 milliliters of peripheral blood, collected in an EDTA anticoagulant tube. Ficoll Paque Plus density gradient separation was used to isolate PBMCs, and no further T cell sorting was performed. RNA quality was checked with an Agilent 2100 Bioanalyzer and agarose gel, and concentration with a NanoDrop 2000. Via the germline V gene, CDR1 is SNHLY and CDR2 FYNNEI. The CDR3 runs 14 residues from the cysteine to the phenylalanine. Just the 42-base CDR3 DNA is kept, in frame starting at base 1.

The sequence was collected from a female donor with Graves disease. The material sequenced was peripheral blood mononuclear cells (PBMCs), taken at new diagnosis, from a patient treated with antithyroid drugs. The rearranged chain carries TRBV2 and TRBJ1-6; TRBD1 is a weak D gene call, 5 bases matching. This receptor has the CDR3 CASTEPGRDSPLHF. The nucleotides read TGTGCCAGCACTGAACCGGGGCGGGATTCACCCCTCCACTTT. Reference TRBV2 and TRBJ1-6 proteins supply the regions before and after the CDR3; the full variable domain is: EPEVTQTPSHQVTQMGQEVILRCVPISNHLYFYWYRQILGQKVEFLVSFYNNEISEKSEIFDDQFSVERPDGSNFTLKIRSTKLEDSAMYFCASTEPGRDSPLHFGNGTRLTVT.